Described below is a single TCR beta chain sequence and its context. Its antigen is not known. The data were taken from a study of OX40 agonist ivuxolimab in advanced cancers. The study's findings and limits: Clones of CD4+ and CD8+ blood T cells grew by week 6 at doses of 0.1 to 3.0 mg/kg.

This CDR3 contains 16 residues. CDR1 is MNHNS and CDR2 is SASEGT in the germline V gene. V lost 1 base and J lost 0, with 10 bases in between. Clones were read by immunoSEQ multiplex PCR, and TCRdb kept only the in-frame ones, dropping some. The sample lists tens of thousands of clones, 79% occurring once. Here the sequenced sample was CD4+ or CD8+ T cells sorted from blood, taken in a trial of the OX40 agonist ivuxolimab. The gene calls are TRBV6-1 and TRBJ1-5; D may be TRBD1 (5 bases). The source is an adult with an advanced solid tumor such as melanoma, head and neck, liver or kidney cancer. This CDR3 is CASSEDNRYSNQPQHF. CDR3 bases: TGTGCCAGCAGTGAAGACAACAGGTATAGCAATCAGCCCCAGCATTTT.